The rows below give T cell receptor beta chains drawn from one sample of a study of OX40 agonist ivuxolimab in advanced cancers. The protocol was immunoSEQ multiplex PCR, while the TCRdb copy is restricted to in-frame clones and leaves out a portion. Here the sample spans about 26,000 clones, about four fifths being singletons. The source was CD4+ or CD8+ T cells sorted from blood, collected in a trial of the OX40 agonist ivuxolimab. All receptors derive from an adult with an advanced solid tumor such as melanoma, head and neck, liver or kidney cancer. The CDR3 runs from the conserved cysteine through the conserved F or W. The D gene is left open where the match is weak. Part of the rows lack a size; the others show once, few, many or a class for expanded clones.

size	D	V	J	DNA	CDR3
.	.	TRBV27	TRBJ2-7	TGTGCCAGCAGTCCTAGGAGCTCCTACGAGCAGTACTTC	CASSPRSSYEQYF
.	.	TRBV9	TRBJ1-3	TGTGCCAGCAGCCCGGGGGGTAGCCCTGGAAACACCATATATTTT	CASSPGGSPGNTIYF
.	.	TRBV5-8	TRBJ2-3	TGTGCCAGCAGCTTGGGATATACGCAGTATTTT	CASSLGYTQYF
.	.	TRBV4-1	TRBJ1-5	TGCGCCAGCAGCCTTTTCGACGGGGGGGCTTATCAGCCCCAGCATTTT	CASSLFDGGAYQPQHF
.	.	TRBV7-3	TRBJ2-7	TGTGCCAGCAGCTTATCCCCCTACGAGCAGTACTTC	CASSLSPYEQYF
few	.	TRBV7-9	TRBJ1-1	TGTGCCAGCAGTTCCCTCGGGGCGAACACTGAAGCTTTCTTT	CASSSLGANTEAFF
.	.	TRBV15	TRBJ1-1	TGTGCCACCAGCAGAGATGCGGGAGGTACTGAAGCTTTCTTT	CATSRDAGGTEAFF
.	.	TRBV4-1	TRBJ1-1	TGCGCCAGCAGCCAACCGACAGGAGGTTTTGGTAACACTGAAGCTTTCTTT	CASSQPTGGFGNTEAFF
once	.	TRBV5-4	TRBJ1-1	TGTGCCAGCAGCTTCGGTCCGGGCACTGAAGCTTTCTTT	CASSFGPGTEAFF
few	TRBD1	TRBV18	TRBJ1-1	TGTGCCAGCTCTCCAACAGGGGGAACTGAAGCTTTCTTT	CASSPTGGTEAFF
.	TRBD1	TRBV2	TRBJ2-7	TGTGCCAGCAGGGCAAAAAAACAGGGGGCGCTTTTTGGATACGAGCAGTACTTC	CASRAKKQGALFGYEQYF
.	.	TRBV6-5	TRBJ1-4	TGTGCCAGCAGTGCCCCTCAACAGGGCTATGAAAAACTGTTTTTT	CASSAPQQGYEKLFF
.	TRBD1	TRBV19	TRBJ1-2	TGTGCCAGTAGCATCCCAGGGGGTAACTATGGCTACACCTTC	CASSIPGGNYGYTF
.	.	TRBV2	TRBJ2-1	TGTGCCAGCAGCGGCCAAATTGAGCAGTTCTTC	CASSGQIEQFF
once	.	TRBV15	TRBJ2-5	TGTGCCACCAGCGGACTCGGGGGCCAAGAGACCCAGTACTTC	CATSGLGGQETQYF
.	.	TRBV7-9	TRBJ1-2	TGTGCCAGCAGCCCCAATCCCTTGGACGGCTACACCTTC	CASSPNPLDGYTF
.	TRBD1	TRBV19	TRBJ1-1	TGTGCCAGTAGTACGCAGACAGGGGCAACTGAAGCTTTCTTT	CASSTQTGATEAFF
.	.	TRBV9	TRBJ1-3	TGTGCCAGCAGCGCCTTGGGTGAACTAGGAAACACCATATATTTT	CASSALGELGNTIYF
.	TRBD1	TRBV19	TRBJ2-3	TGTGCCAGTAGTATCGGGACAGGTGGACACTTGGGAGATACGCAGTATTTT	CASSIGTGGHLGDTQYF
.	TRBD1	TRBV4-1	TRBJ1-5	TGCGCCAGCAGCCAAGTAGTTGGACAGGGAAATCAGCCCCAGCATTTT	CASSQVVGQGNQPQHF
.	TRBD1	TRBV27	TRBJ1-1	TGTGCCAGCAGTCCCGCGGGGCAGGGGACAGTGAACACTGAAGCTTTCTTT	CASSPAGQGTVNTEAFF
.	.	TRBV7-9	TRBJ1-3	TGTGCCAGCAGCTCAGCAGGGACACTATTTGGAAACACCATATATTTT	CASSSAGTLFGNTIYF
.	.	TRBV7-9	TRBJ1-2	TGTGCCAGCAGCCGGCCGGGACGCCACAGCTACACCTTC	CASSRPGRHSYTF
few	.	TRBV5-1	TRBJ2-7	TGCGCCAGCAGCTTGACGGCGGCATTGGGCGAGCAGTACTTC	CASSLTAALGEQYF
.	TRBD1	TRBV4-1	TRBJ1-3	TGCGCCAGCAGCCAGACAGGGCTCTCTGGAAACACCATATATTTT	CASSQTGLSGNTIYF
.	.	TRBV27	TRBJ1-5	TGTGCCAGCAGTTTCCGGGGATACGCGGGGGGCAATCAGCCCCAGCATTTT	CASSFRGYAGGNQPQHF
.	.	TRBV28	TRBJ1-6	TGTGCCAGCAGTCCCCGTGGGAGCTCCTATAATTCACCCCTCCACTTT	CASSPRGSSYNSPLHF
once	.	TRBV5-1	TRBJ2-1	TGCGCCAGCAGTTGGCGGTCCTACAATGAGCAGTTCTTC	CASSWRSYNEQFF
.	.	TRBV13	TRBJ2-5	TGTGCCAGCAGCTTAGGGACAGAGACCCAGTACTTC	CASSLGTETQYF
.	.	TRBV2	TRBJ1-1	TGTGCCAGCAGGGACAGTTTCCTGAACACTGAAGCTTTCTTT	CASRDSFLNTEAFF
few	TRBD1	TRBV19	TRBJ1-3	TGTGCCAGTAGCACGACAGGGGCAGGAAACACCATATATTTT	CASSTTGAGNTIYF
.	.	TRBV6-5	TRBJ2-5	TGTGCCAGCAGTTATGGCAGGGAAGAGACCCAGTACTTC	CASSYGREETQYF
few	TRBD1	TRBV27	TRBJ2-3	TGTGCCAGCAGTTTATTTGGACAGGGGGTGGGAGATACGCAGTATTTT	CASSLFGQGVGDTQYF
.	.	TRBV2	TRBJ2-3	TGTGCCAGCAGTGAGCATTCAGATACGCAGTATTTT	CASSEHSDTQYF
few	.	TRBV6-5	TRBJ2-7	TGTGCCAGCAGTTACTCGAAGGGGACAGAGCAGTACTTC	CASSYSKGTEQYF
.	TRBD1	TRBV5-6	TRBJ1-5	TGTGCCAGCAGCTTGGCTGCAGGGGGCGGCAATCAGCCCCAGCATTTT	CASSLAAGGGNQPQHF
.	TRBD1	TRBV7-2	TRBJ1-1	TGTGCCAGCAGCTTTCGGGACAGGCCCCTTGAAGCTTTCTTT	CASSFRDRPLEAFF
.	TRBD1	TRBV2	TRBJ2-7	TGTGCCAGCCTTATACCGACAGGGGGCCACGAGCAGTACTTC	CASLIPTGGHEQYF
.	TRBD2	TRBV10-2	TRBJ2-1	TGCGCCAGCGTGGGACTAGCGGGGGGGCTCTCTTACAATGAGCAGTTCTTC	CASVGLAGGLSYNEQFF
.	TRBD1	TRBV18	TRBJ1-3	TGTGCCAGCTCACCACAGGACAGGGCGACTGGAAACACCATATATTTT	CASSPQDRATGNTIYF
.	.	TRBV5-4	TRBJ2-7	TGTGCCAGCAGTTTCGGGGACACCACCTACGAGCAGTACTTC	CASSFGDTTYEQYF
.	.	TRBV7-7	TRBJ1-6	TGTGCTAGCAGCGTCGGACGTAATTCACCCCTCCACTTT	CASSVGRNSPLHF
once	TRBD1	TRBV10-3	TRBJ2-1	TGTGCCATCAGTGAGCCAAGACAGGGGAACAATGAGCAGTTCTTC	CAISEPRQGNNEQFF
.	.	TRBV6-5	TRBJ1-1	TGTGCCAGCAGTTACTCGAATGAAGCTTTCTTT	CASSYSNEAFF
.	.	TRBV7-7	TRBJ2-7	TGTGCTAGCAGCTCAAGCCTCCGAGCGCGGCCTTCCTACGAGCAGTACTTC	CASSSSLRARPSYEQYF